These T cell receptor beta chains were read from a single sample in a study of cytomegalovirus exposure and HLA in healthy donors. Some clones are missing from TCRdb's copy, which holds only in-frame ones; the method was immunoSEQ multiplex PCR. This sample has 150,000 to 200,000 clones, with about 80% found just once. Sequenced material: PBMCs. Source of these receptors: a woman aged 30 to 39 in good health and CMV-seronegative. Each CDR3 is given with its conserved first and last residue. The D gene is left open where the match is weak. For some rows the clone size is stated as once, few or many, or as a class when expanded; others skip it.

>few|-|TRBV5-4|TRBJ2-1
CASSRTINEQFF
TGTGCCAGCAGCCGGACTATAAATGAGCAGTTCTTC
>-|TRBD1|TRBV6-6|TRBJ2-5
CASSQQGASETQYF
TGTGCCAGCAGTCAACAGGGGGCTAGTGAGACCCAGTACTTC
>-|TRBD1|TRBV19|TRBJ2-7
CASSITGTGTREQYF
TGTGCCAGTAGTATTACCGGGACAGGGACCCGCGAGCAGTACTTC
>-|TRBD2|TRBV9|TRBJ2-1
CASSVDGGGAMGNEQFF
TGTGCCAGCAGCGTAGACGGCGGGGGGGCCATGGGGAATGAGCAGTTCTTC
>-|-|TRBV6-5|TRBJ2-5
CASSYSGTLQETQYF
TGTGCCAGCAGTTACTCCGGGACACTACAAGAGACCCAGTACTTC
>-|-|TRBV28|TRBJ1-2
CASSFGSALAGYTF
TGTGCCAGCAGTTTTGGTAGCGCCCTGGCCGGCTACACCTTC
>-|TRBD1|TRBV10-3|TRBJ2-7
CATRLGTGTYEQYF
TGTGCCACCCGACTCGGGACAGGGACCTACGAGCAGTACTTC
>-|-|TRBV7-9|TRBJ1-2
CASSLETGHYGYTF
TGTGCCAGCAGCTTAGAGACAGGCCACTATGGCTACACCTTC
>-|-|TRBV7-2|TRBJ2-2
CASSLSIDTGELFF
TGTGCCAGCAGCTTGAGTATTGACACCGGGGAGCTGTTTTTT
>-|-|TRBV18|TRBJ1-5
CASSVMGAHQPQHF
TGTGCCAGCTCAGTAATGGGGGCCCATCAGCCCCAGCATTTT
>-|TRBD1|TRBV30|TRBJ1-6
CAWEGQRNSPLHF
TGTGCCTGGGAGGGACAGCGTAATTCACCCCTCCACTTT
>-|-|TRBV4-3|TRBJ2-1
CASSQVGQGSYNEQFF
TGCGCCAGCAGCCAAGTTGGGCAGGGGTCCTACAATGAGCAGTTCTTC
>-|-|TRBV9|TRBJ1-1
CASSGDWGQNGAFF
TGTGCCAGCAGCGGGGACTGGGGTCAAAACGGAGCTTTCTTT